This is a list of T cell receptor beta chains from one sample in a study of shared T cell receptors in the human thymus. TCRdb's copy holds only in-frame clones and misses some; the assay was immunoSEQ multiplex PCR. The sample shows fewer than 700,000 clones, more than 75% of them seen only once. This same sample was also taken into another study, of human thymus T cells.

The sample consisted of thymocytes. The receptor set was obtained from a boy in the first two years of life with a congenital heart defect. Both conserved end residues are part of each CDR3. The D gene is left open where the match is weak. Where a row states a size, it is once, few, many or the class of an expanded clone; other rows omit it.

cdr3_nt cdr3_aa j_call clone_size v_call d_call
TGTGCCAGCAGTTTATCCCCCGCGACAGGGGGCAGAGATACGCAGTATTTT CASSLSPATGGRDTQYF TRBJ2-3 few TRBV27 TRBD1
TGTGCCAGCAGCTCTAGCGGGAGGGCCTGCGAGCAGTACTTC CASSSSGRACEQYF TRBJ2-7 once TRBV11-2 TRBD2
TGTGCTAGTGGTTCCGGAGGCAGGGGGCCTTTCTACAATGAGCAGTTCTTC CASGSGGRGPFYNEQFF TRBJ2-1 . TRBV12-5 TRBD1
TGTGCCAGCAGTCTCGCCCACAGGGCTGGCTACACCTTC CASSLAHRAGYTF TRBJ1-2 . TRBV28 .
TGCGCCAGCAGCTTGGGACAGGGGGGAGAAAATGGCTACACCTTC CASSLGQGGENGYTF TRBJ1-2 once TRBV5-1 TRBD1
TGTGCCAGCAGCCGGGACAGGGAAGAGACCCAGTACTTC CASSRDREETQYF TRBJ2-5 . TRBV9 TRBD1
TGTGCCAGCTCACCACGAGCGGGAGGGCCTATATATGAGCAGTTCTTC CASSPRAGGPIYEQFF TRBJ2-1 . TRBV18 TRBD2
TGTGCCAGTAGGGGACACCATGATTCCTACAATGAGCAGTTCTTC CASRGHHDSYNEQFF TRBJ2-1 once TRBV19 .
TGTGCCAGCAGTGACGGACAGGGGGGACTGGCGGGCCCACGAGTTTACGAGCAGTACTTC CASSDGQGGLAGPRVYEQYF TRBJ2-7 . TRBV27 TRBD1
TGTGCCAGCAGCTTAGGCCTTACAGGGAAGTGGGACGAGCAGTACTTC CASSLGLTGKWDEQYF TRBJ2-7 . TRBV11-2 .
TGCGCCAGCAGCACTGGGACTAGAGATTGGGAGACCCAGTACTTC CASSTGTRDWETQYF TRBJ2-5 . TRBV5-1 TRBD2
TGTGCCAGCAGCCAAGATCTGGCGGCCCTGCGGGTTCAGTACTTC CASSQDLAALRVQYF TRBJ2-4 . TRBV4-2 .
TGTGCCAGCAGCTTAGGGGGGACGGGACAGGGGGTGTACAATGAGCAGTTCTTC CASSLGGTGQGVYNEQFF TRBJ2-1 . TRBV7-2 TRBD1
TGTGCCAGCAGCCTAGGAGGGCCTGCGGGGAATCACGAGCAGTACTTC CASSLGGPAGNHEQYF TRBJ2-7 . TRBV5-4 .
TGTGCCAGCAGCCGGCCGGGGCGGGAGCTTTACAATGAGCAGTTCTTC CASSRPGRELYNEQFF TRBJ2-1 . TRBV4-2 TRBD2
TGTGCCAGCAGTGTTGCTAGCGAGTACAATGAGCAGTTCTTC CASSVASEYNEQFF TRBJ2-1 once TRBV2 .
TGTGCCAGCAGTTTCCCGGGACTAGCGGGAGGAGAGACCCAGTACTTC CASSFPGLAGGETQYF TRBJ2-5 . TRBV5-6 TRBD2
TGTGCCAGCGGGGGGATAGACGAGCAGTACTTC CASGGIDEQYF TRBJ2-7 . TRBV27 .
TGTGCCAGCAGTTTATCAAGCCAGCGGGAGTTTTATGAGCAGTTCTTC CASSLSSQREFYEQFF TRBJ2-1 . TRBV27 TRBD2
TGTGCCAGCAGTTCCCCATATAGGGGCTACGAGCAGTACTTC CASSSPYRGYEQYF TRBJ2-7 . TRBV6-5 .
TGTGCCAGCAGTTGGGGCGGAGGTCAGGGGTTGACCTACAATGAGCAGTTCTTC CASSWGGGQGLTYNEQFF TRBJ2-1 . TRBV27 .
TGTGCCAGCAGAAGTACAGGGCGCTCGAACACCGGGGAGCTGTTTTTT CASRSTGRSNTGELFF TRBJ2-2 . TRBV7-9 .
TGTGCCAGCAGCCAAGAGTCGCTAGCGGGAGTGGGGGTCACAGATACGCAGTATTTT CASSQESLAGVGVTDTQYF TRBJ2-3 . TRBV14 TRBD2
TGCGCCAGCAGGGGGACTAGCGGGCCCTACAATGAGCAGTTCTTC CASRGTSGPYNEQFF TRBJ2-1 . TRBV4-3 TRBD2
TGTGCCAGCAGCTCCCGGACTACCCAACCCAATGAGCAGTTCTTC CASSSRTTQPNEQFF TRBJ2-1 . TRBV13 .